The 22 T cell receptor beta chains below were found in one sample sequenced in a study of tumor-infiltrating lymphocytes in primary liver carcinoma. The template, about 540 ng total RNA, yielded TCR beta cDNA made with a constant-region primer. Libraries of TCR beta came from three nested multiplex PCR rounds with slightly modified ARM-PCR. Researchers ran the first two PCR rounds for roughly 11 cycles each with TRBV1-TRBV30 forward primers and a C-beta reverse primer. TCRdb reanalysed the multiplex PCR reads using MiXCR and keeps one entry per CDR3 protein. Of some 320,000 distinct CDR3 sequences in the sample, approximately 65% were seen once. Germline DNA was also extracted, and blood RNA was taken from unsorted whole blood. Source material: peripheral blood. The receptors here all came from a man aged 40-49 years with primary liver carcinoma and hepatitis B virus infection.

Here the CDR3 DNA reads TGCAGTGGCTTTCGGGACACCCTAGAGTCTCAGTACTTC. Protein sequence: CSGFRDTLESQYF. V and J are TRBV20-1 and TRBJ2-5; D is perhaps TRBD1 (6 bases). The V gene lost 7 bases and the J gene lost 11 bases, with 23 bases spanning the gap. The CDR3 is 13 amino acids. Germline CDR1 is DFQATT and CDR2 is SNEGSKA (reference sequence).

Comment on this clonotype: A read error may be the cause here, since a much bigger clone is one base away. The chain combines TRBV6-1 with TRBJ2-1, with TRBD2 matching 12 bases. Germline V gene data show CDR1 as MNHNS and CDR2 as SASEGT. The CDR3 consists of 18 residues. The CDR3 DNA sequence: TGTGCCAGCAGTCGACTAGCGGGAGCCCTATCGGGGTACAATGAGCAGCTCTTC. Protein: CASSRLAGALSGYNEQLF.

Points on this clonotype: A read error is possible here, since a much larger clone lies one base away. This sequence joins TRBV4-1 and TRBJ2-1; 7 bases match TRBD2. This CDR3 spans 13 amino acids. Germline CDR1 reads MGHRA; CDR2 reads YSYEKL. CDR3 sequence reads: CARSQGDAGVEFF. The DNA for the CDR3 is TGCGCCCGCAGCCAAGGAGATGCGGGAGTGGAGTTCTTC.

The CDR3: CASCSQGGDTQYF. In nucleotides, the CDR3 is TGTGCCAGCTGCTCCCAAGGTGGGGATACGCAGTATTTT. The chain employs TRBV11-2 and TRBJ2-3, with D unresolved. V was shortened by 8 bases and J by 6 bases, with 15 bases between the two germline ends. This CDR3 comprises 13 residues. Germline CDR1 reads SGHAT; CDR2 reads FQNNGV.

The V and J genes are TRBV6-6 and TRBJ2-7; 11 positions match TRBD2. The ends lost 6 bases at V and 7 bases at J; junction bases unmatched: 17. This CDR3 is built from 17 residues. Germline CDR1 is MNHNY and CDR2 is SVGAGI (reference sequence). In DNA form, the CDR3 reads TGTGCCAGCAGGCCGAGCTCGACTAGCGGGATCTTTCCAGAGCAGTACTTC. Translating it yields CASRPSSTSGIFPEQYF.

This clonotype was seen many times. CDR3 loop: CASSLSTSGPSYNEQFF. In DNA, the CDR3 is TGTGCCAGCAGTTTGTCGACTAGCGGGCCTTCCTACAATGAGCAGTTCTTC. This chain connects TRBV28 to TRBJ2-1; TRBD2 matches at 10 bases. The CDR3 loop spans 17 amino acids. Germline trimming cut 3 bases from V and 1 base from J; bases unmatched to any gene: 6. Germline-derived CDR1 and CDR2 are MDHEN and SYDVKM.

A few counts support this clonotype. The V call is TRBV28, the J call TRBJ2-2, with D possibly being TRBD1 (5 bases). The length of the CDR3 is 15 residues. Germline values: CDR1 MDHEN, CDR2 SYDVKM. Trimming removed 3 bases at V and 0 bases at J, with 8 bases between. In DNA, the CDR3 is TGTGCCAGCAGTTTCGACAGAGCGAACACCGGGGAGCTGTTTTTT. Its translation: CASSFDRANTGELFF. The full variable domain, completed using reference TRBV28 and TRBJ2-2, is DVKVTQSSRYLVKRTGEKVFLECVQDMDHENMFWYRQDPGLGLRLIYFSYDVKMKEKGDIPEGYSVSREKKERFSLILESASTNQTSMYLCASSFDRANTGELFFGEGSRLTVL.

Details on this clonotype: This may stem from a read error, because a much larger clone lies one nucleotide away. The chain recombines TRBV6-2 or TRBV6-3 with TRBJ1-5; 8 nucleotides agree with TRBD1. The germline V gene has CDR1 MNHEY and CDR2 SVGEGT. CDR3 size: 14 residues. DNA of the CDR3: TGTGCCAGCAGCTCAACCAGGGGGCAACAGCTCCAGCATTTT. Residues: CASSSTRGQQLQHF.

On this clonotype itself: With a much larger clone just one base away, this may be a read error. The chain links TRBV29-1 to TRBJ1-2, with a tentative D call TRBD1 (5 bases). Germline CDR1 and CDR2: SQVTM and ANQGSEA. Trimming shortened V by 1 base and J by 1 base, and 19 bases separated the two germline ends. The CDR3 runs to 17 residues. DNA for the CDR3: TGCAGCGTTGAAGGGCACGAAGACAGATATAGTAACTATGGCTACACCTTC. Its protein product is CSVEGHEDRYSNYGYTF. The variable domain in full, completed from reference TRBV29-1 and TRBJ1-2, reads SAVISQKPSRDICQRGTSLTIQCQVDSQVTMMFWYRQQPGQSLTLIATANQGSEATYESGFVIDKFPISRPNLTFSTLTVSNMSPEDSSIYLCSVEGHEDRYSNYGYTFGSGTRLTVV.

This clonotype appeared once. This may stem from a read error, because a much larger clone lies one nucleotide away. The chain recombines TRBV6-1 with TRBJ2-7, with 13 bases aligning to TRBD2. The germline CDR1 and CDR2 sequences are MNHNS and SASEGT. The CDR3 runs 13 residues. In nucleotides, the CDR3 is TGTACCAGCCGACTAGCGGGAGGATCCGAGCAGTACTTC. Its protein product is CTSRLAGGSEQYF.

This clonotype was seen a single time. Compared with germline, one end of the junction differs, possibly owing to a read error. This rearrangement joins TRBV11-2 to TRBJ2-3; D is possibly TRBD1 or TRBD2 (6 bases each). This CDR3 comprises 16 residues. Germline CDR1 is SGHAT and CDR2 is FQNNGV. CDR3 loop: CASNLDVGGLSDTQYF. CDR3 nucleotide sequence: TGTGCCAGCAACTTAGATGTGGGGGGCCTCTCAGATACGCAGTATTTT. The variable domain in full, with the rest retrieved from reference TRBV11-2 and TRBJ2-3, is EAGVAQSPRYKIIEKRQSVAFWCNPISGHATLYWYQQILGQGPKLLIQFQNNGVVDDSQLPKDRFSAERLKGVDSTLKIQPAKLEDSAVYLCASNLDVGGLSDTQYFGPGTRLTVL.

This clonotype appeared many times. The genes are TRBV29-1 and TRBJ2-3; unclear D gene. Germline loops: CDR1 SQVTM, CDR2 ANQGSEA. The CDR3 is made up of 13 amino acids. V was clipped by 3 bases and J by 2 bases, with 9 bases between them. CDR3 region: CSVEGIFTDTQYF. CDR3 nucleotide sequence: TGCAGCGTTGAGGGTATTTTCACAGATACGCAGTATTTT.

This clonotype was counted ten times or more. The J gene is TRBJ1-1, the V gene TRBV5-6; 7 nucleotides agree with TRBD1. Per germline, CDR1 SGHDT and CDR2 YYEEEE. CDR3 length: 14 amino acids. V shed 5 bases and J 2 bases; nucleotides not matched to a gene: 6. CDR3 in DNA: TGTGCCAGCAGTTCGACAGGGATCAACACTGAAGCTTTCTTT. This sequence encodes CASSSTGINTEAFF.

This clonotype showed up many times. The chain employs TRBV6-6 and TRBJ1-5; TRBD1 is a possible D gene (6 bases). Trimming took off 5 bases at V and 4 bases at J, with 12 bases between the two ends. The CDR3 runs to 14 residues. Germline loops: CDR1 MNHNY, CDR2 SVGAGI (reference sequence). The CDR3 bases are TGTGCCAGCAGTGCCCGACAGGCGAATCAGCCCCAGCATTTT. Translated, it gives CASSARQANQPQHF.

The rearrangement links TRBV13 to TRBJ2-5; no clear D. The CDR3 covers 13 residues. Per germline, CDR1 PRHDT and CDR2 FYEKMQ (reference sequence). V was clipped by 1 base and J by 1 base, with 4 bases between them. The CDR3 protein is CASSLAPQETQYF. The CDR3 DNA follows: TGTGCCAGCAGCTTAGCCCCCCAAGAGACCCAGTACTTC.

About this clonotype itself: Sequence at one end of the junction differs from germline and may be a read error. The CDR3 region has the DNA TGTGCTAGTGGTTTGCTTGGGAGGGCCTTGATCTTC. This encodes CASGLLGRALIF. V usage is TRBV12-5 and J usage is TRBJ2-1, with TRBD2 matching over 7 bases. Germline V gene lookup returns CDR1 LGHNT and CDR2 FRNRAP. This CDR3 has 12 amino acids.

On this clonotype itself: A much larger clone differs by one base, so this may be a read error. This rearrangement joins TRBV29-1 to TRBJ2-2; D possibly corresponds to TRBD1 (5 bases). CDR1 is SQVTM, CDR2 ANQGSEA, per germline. CDR3 length: 11 amino acids. Deletions cut 6 bases from V and 6 bases from J, with 8 bases between. The CDR3 region is CSVAGSGELFF. The CDR3 DNA reads as TGCAGCGTAGCAGGGTCCGGGGAGCTGTTTTTT.

In the case of this clonotype: The CDR3 carries no conserved terminal phenylalanine or tryptophan, so it likely arises from a read error. V and J are TRBV11-3 and TRBJ2-1, with 8 bases matching TRBD1. The junction had 5 bases not matched to a gene; V was cut back by 4 bases and J by 12 bases. CDR1 SGHNT and CDR2 YENEEA come from the germline V gene. The CDR3 covers 12 residues. In DNA form, the CDR3 reads TGTGCCAGCAGCTCCACGACAGGGGTGCAGTTCTCC. Residues: CASSSTTGVQFS.

This clonotype was seen only once. The junction differs from germline at one of its ends, possibly a read error. This sequence joins TRBV19 and TRBJ2-1; D is unclear. Germline V gene lookup returns CDR1 LNHDA and CDR2 SQIVND (reference sequence). CDR3 length: 15 residues. CDR3 bases: TGTGCCAGTAGCCCCGGCTCATACCGATCGAGTGAGCAGTTCTTT. Its translation is CASSPGSYRSSEQFF. Full variable domain (missing parts from reference TRBV19 and TRBJ2-1): DGGITQSPKYLFRKEGQNVTLSCEQNLNHDAMYWYRQDPGQGLRLIYYSQIVNDFQKGDIAEGYSVSREKKESFPLTVTSAQKNPTAFYLCASSPGSYRSSEQFFGPGTRLTVL.

The chain combines TRBV12-3 or TRBV12-4 with TRBJ2-5, with a tentative D call TRBD1 (6 bases). V was shortened by 11 bases and J by 4 bases, with 23 bases between the two germline ends. The CDR3 consists of 15 residues. The CDR3 DNA is TGTGCCTGCAATTTCTCTGAGACACAGGGAGAGACCCAGTACTTC. It specifies CACNFSETQGETQYF.

On this clonotype itself: Possible read error: a much larger clone is one base away. Here the CDR3 DNA reads TGTGCCAGCAGTGCGGTAACAGTGAGCACCGGGGAGCTGTTTTTT. Its protein product is CASSAVTVSTGELFF. The chain employs TRBV12-3 or TRBV12-4 and TRBJ2-2; D call uncertain. Trimming left V 5 bases short and J 4 bases short, with 14 bases between. The CDR3 contains 15 residues.

The gene calls are TRBV20-1 and TRBJ2-1, with D perhaps TRBD1 or TRBD2 (5 bases each). CDR1 DFQATT and CDR2 SNEGSKA come from the germline V gene (reference sequence). CDR3 length: 11 residues. Between the trimmed V and J ends, which lost 3 bases and 8 bases, there was a span of 8 bases. CDR3 DNA sequence: TGCAGTGCTAGCCGAGGGGATGAGCAGTTCTTC. As protein: CSASRGDEQFF.